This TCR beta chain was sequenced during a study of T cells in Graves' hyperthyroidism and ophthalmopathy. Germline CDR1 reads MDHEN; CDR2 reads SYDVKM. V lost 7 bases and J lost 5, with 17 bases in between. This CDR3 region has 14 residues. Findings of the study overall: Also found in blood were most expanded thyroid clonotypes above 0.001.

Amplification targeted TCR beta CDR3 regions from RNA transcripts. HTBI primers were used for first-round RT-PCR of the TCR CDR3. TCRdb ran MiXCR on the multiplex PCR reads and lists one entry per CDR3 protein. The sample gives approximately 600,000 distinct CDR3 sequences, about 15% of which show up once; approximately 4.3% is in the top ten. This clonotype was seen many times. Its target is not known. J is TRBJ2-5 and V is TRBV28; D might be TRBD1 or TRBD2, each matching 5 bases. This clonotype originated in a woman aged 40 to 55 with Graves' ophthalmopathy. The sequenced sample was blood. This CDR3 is CASTPLGELETQYF. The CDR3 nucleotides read TGTGCCAGCACTCCACTGGGGGAGCTGGAGACCCAGTACTTC.